This entry is about one TCR beta chain. Its target is not known. The record originates from a study of CXCR3-negative and CXCR3-positive naive CD8 T cells. About the study: Cumulative TRB read yield was about 140 million, averaging about 1.5 +/- 0.3 million per library. Whole-study results and caveats: Higher TRB CDR3 hydrophobicity marked CXCR3-positive naive cells relative to CXCR3-negative naive cells. Unlike memory cells, which differed, naive CXCR3-negative and CXCR3-positive cells had similar TRBV-TRBJ usage. Memory CD8+ T cell repertoires were far less diverse than both naive subsets.

cDNA libraries for TRB were generated by 5' RACE incorporating UMI labels. Following a re-call of the 5' RACE reads, TCRdb has one entry per CDR3 protein and lacks DNA. This sample's clone table lists approximately 89,000 distinct CDR3 sequences. CDR1 is SGDLS, CDR2 YYNGEE, per germline. The CDR3 covers 15 residues. The TCR sequence derives from a human donor in good health. Some clones in this sample may be carry-over from other donors' samples. V is TRBV9 and J is TRBJ2-1. The sequenced sample was naive CXCR3+ CD8+ T cells from blood. Subset indicated: CD45RO-CCR7+CD27+CD95- naive CD8+ T cells expressing CXCR3 (TNR3+). The CDR3 sequence is CASSVVAEPGNEQFF.